This entry is about one T cell receptor (beta chain). The CDR3 is made up of 18 amino acids. Trimming at V came to 9 bases and at J to 6 bases, leaving 18 bases not matched to a gene. Germline V gene sequence: CDR1 MGHDK, CDR2 SYGVNS. The PCR ran on 60 Vbeta and 13 Jbeta primers. TCRdb's table, derived via immunoSEQ multiplex PCR, lists solely in-frame clones and lacks some. This repertoire shows 130,000 or so clones, approximately 80% found once; its top ten account for 2.5% to 3%. These data belong to a study of cytomegalovirus exposure and HLA in healthy donors. Material: PBMCs. This receptor was identified in a woman between 18 and 29 years old in good health and CMV-seropositive. V is TRBV25-1 and J is TRBJ2-5; 14 bases are shared with TRBD2. In DNA form, the CDR3 reads TGTGCCAGTTCTCGGACTAGCGGGGGGCCCGCTCGGGGACAGACCCAGTACTTC. Amino acid sequence: CASSRTSGGPARGQTQYF.